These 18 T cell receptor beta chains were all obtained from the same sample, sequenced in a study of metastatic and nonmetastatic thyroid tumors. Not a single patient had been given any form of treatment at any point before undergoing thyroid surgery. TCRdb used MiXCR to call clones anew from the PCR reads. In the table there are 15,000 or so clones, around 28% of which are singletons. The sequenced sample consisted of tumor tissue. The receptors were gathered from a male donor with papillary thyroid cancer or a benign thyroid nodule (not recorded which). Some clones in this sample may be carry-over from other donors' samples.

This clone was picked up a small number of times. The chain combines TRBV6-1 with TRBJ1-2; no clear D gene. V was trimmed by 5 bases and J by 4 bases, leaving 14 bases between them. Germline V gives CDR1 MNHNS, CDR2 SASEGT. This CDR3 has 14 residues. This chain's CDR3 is CASSTLPRSYGYTF. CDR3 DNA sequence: TGTGCCAGCAGTACCCTCCCCCGTTCCTATGGCTACACCTTC.

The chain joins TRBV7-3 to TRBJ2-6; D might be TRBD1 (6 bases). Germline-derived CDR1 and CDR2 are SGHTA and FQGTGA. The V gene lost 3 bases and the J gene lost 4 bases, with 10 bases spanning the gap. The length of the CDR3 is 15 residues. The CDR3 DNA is TGTGCCAGCAGCTTTACAGGGTCCGGGGCCAACGTCCTGACTTTC. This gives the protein CASSFTGSGANVLTF.

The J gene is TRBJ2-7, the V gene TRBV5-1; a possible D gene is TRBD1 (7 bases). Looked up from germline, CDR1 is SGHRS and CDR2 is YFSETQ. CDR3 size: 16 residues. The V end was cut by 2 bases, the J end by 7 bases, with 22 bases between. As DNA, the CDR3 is TGCGCCAGCAGCTTAACGATACTAGACCAGGGGGGAGAGCAGTACTTC. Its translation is CASSLTILDQGGEQYF.

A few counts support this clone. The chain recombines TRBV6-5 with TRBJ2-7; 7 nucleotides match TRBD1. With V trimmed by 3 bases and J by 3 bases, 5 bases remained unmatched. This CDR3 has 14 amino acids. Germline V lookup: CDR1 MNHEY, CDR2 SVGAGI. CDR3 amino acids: CASSYRQGDYEQYF. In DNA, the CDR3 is TGTGCCAGCAGTTATAGACAGGGAGACTACGAGCAGTACTTC.

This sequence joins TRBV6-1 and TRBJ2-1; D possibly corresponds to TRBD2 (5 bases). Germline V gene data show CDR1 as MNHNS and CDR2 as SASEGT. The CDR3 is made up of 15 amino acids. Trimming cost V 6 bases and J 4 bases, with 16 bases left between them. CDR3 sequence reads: CASSLSEGGYNEQFF. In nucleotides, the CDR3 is TGTGCCAGCAGCCTTAGCGAAGGTGGTTACAATGAGCAGTTCTTC.

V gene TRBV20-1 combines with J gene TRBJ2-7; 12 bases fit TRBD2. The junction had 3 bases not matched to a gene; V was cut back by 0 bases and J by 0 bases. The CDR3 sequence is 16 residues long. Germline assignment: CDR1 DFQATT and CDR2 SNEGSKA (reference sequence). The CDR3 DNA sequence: TGCAGTGCTAGAGATCTGACTAGCGGGAGCTCCTACGAGCAGTACTTC. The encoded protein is CSARDLTSGSSYEQYF.

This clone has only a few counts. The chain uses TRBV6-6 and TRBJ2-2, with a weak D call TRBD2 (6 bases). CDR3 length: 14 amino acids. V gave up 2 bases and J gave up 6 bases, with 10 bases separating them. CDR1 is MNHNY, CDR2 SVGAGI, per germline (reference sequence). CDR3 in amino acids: CASSYRLDAGELFF. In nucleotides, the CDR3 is TGTGCCAGCAGTTACCGACTAGACGCCGGGGAGCTGTTTTTT.

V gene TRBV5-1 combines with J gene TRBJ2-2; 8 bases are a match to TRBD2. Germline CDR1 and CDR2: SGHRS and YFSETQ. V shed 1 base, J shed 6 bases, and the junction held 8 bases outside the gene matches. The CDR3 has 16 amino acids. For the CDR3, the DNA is TGCGCCAGCAGCTTGTTGGCCGGGAGGGGGGCCGGGGAGCTGTTTTTT. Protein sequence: CASSLLAGRGAGELFF. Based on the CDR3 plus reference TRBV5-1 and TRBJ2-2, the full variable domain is KAGVTQTPRYLIKTRGQQVTLSCSPISGHRSVSWYQQTPGQGLQFLFEYFSETQRNKGNFPGRFSGRQFSNSRSEMNVSTLELGDSALYLCASSLLAGRGAGELFFGEGSRLTVL.

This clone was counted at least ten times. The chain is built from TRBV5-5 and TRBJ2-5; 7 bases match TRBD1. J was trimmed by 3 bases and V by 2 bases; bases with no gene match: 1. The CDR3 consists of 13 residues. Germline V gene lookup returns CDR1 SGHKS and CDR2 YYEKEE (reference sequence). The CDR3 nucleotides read TGTGCCAGCAGCTTTCAGGGGGAAGAGACCCAGTACTTC. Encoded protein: CASSFQGEETQYF.

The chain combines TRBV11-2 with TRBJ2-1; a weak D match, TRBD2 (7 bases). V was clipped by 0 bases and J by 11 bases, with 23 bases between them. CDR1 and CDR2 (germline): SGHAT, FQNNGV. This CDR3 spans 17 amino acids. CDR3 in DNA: TGTGCCAGCAGCTTAGAGGGGGGCGCAGGATCTAGCGGAAAGCAGTTCTTC. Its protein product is CASSLEGGAGSSGKQFF.

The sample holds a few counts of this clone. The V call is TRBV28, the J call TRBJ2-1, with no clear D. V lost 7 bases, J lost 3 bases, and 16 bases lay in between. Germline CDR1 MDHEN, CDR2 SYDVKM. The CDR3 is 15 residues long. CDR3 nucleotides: TGTGCCAGCACTCCCGATGGACGCCTCTACAATGAGCAGTTCTTC. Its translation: CASTPDGRLYNEQFF.

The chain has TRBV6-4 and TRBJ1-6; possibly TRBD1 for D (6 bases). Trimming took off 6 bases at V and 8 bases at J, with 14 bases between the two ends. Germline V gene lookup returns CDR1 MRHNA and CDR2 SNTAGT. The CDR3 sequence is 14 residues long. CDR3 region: CASRNRGRYSPLHF. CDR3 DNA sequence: TGTGCCAGCAGGAACCGGGGGCGCTATTCACCCCTCCACTTT.

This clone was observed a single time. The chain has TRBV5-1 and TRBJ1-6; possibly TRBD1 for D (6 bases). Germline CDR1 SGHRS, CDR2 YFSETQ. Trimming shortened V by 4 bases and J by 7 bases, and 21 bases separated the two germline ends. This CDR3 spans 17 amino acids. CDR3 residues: CASSLTLSQGSNSPLHF. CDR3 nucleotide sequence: TGCGCCAGCAGCCTCACCTTGTCACAGGGTAGCAATTCACCCCTCCACTTT.

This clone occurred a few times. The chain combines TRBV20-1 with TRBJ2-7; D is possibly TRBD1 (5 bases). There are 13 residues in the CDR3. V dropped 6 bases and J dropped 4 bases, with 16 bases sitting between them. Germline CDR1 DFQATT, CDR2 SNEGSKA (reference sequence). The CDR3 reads CSAADKRLYEQYF. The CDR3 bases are TGCAGTGCCGCGGACAAGAGACTGTACGAGCAGTACTTC.

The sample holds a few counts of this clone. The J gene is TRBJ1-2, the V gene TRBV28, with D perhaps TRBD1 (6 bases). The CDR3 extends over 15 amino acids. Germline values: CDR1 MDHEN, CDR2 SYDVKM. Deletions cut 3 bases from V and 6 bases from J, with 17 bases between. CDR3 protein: CASSFSVGRGNGYTF. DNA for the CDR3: TGTGCCAGCAGTTTTTCAGTGGGCAGGGGAAATGGCTACACCTTC.

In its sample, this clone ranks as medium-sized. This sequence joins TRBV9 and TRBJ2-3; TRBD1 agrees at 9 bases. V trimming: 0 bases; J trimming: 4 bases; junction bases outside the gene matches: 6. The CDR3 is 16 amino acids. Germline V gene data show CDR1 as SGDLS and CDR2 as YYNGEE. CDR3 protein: CASSVAGTGFADTQYF. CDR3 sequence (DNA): TGTGCCAGCAGCGTAGCGGGGACAGGGTTTGCAGATACGCAGTATTTT.

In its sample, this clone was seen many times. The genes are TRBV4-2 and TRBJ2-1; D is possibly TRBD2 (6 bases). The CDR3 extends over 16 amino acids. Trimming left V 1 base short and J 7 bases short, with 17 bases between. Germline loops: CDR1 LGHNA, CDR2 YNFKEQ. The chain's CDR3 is CASSQGTTGTRNEQFF. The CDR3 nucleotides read TGTGCCAGCAGCCAAGGGACAACCGGGACTCGGAATGAGCAGTTCTTC.

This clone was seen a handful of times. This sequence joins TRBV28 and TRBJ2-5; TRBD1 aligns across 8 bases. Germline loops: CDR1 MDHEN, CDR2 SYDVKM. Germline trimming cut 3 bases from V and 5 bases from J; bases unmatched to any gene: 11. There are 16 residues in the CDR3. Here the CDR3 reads CASSFRTGTKGETQYF. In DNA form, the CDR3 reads TGTGCCAGCAGTTTCCGGACAGGGACAAAGGGGGAGACCCAGTACTTC.